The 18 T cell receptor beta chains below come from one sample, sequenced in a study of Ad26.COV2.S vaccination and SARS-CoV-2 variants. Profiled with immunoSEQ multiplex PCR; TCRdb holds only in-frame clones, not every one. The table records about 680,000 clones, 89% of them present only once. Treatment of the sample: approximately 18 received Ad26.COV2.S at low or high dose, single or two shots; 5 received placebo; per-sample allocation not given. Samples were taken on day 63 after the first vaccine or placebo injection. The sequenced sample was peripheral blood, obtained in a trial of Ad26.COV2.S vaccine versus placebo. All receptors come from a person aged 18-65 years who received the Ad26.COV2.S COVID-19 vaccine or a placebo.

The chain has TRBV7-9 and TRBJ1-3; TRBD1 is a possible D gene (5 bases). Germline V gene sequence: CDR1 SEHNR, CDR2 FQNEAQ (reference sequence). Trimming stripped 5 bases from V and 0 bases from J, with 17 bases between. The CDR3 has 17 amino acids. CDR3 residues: CASSGVGRLDSGNTIYF. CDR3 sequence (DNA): TGTGCCAGCAGCGGGGTGGGACGACTAGACTCTGGAAACACCATATATTTT.

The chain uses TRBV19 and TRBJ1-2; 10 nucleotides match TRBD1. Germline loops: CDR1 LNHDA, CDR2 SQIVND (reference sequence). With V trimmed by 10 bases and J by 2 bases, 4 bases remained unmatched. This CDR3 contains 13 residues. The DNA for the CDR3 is TGTGCCACCTCGGACAGGGGGAACTATGGCTACACCTTC. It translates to CATSDRGNYGYTF.

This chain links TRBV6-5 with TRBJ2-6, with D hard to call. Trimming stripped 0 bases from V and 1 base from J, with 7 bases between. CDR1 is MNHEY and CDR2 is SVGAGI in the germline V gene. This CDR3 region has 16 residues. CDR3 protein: CASSYSGLSGANVLTF. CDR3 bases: TGTGCCAGCAGTTACTCGGGGTTGTCTGGGGCCAACGTCCTGACTTTC.

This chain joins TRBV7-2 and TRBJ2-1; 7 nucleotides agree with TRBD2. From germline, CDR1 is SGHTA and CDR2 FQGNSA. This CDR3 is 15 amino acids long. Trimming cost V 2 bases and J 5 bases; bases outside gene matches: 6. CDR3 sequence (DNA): TGTGCCAGCAGCTTAAGGACTAGTATCGACAATGAGCAGTTCTTC. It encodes CASSLRTSIDNEQFF.

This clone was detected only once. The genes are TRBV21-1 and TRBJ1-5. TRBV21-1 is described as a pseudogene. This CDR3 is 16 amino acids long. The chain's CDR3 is CASSKVKGGSNQPQHF. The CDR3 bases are TGTGCCAGCAGCAAAGTGAAGGGAGGCAGCAATCAGCCCCAGCATTTT.

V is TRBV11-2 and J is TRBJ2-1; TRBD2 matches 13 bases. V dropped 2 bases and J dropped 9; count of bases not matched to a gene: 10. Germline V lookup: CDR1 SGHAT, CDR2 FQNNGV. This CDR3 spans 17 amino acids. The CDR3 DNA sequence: TGTGCCAGCAGCTTACGGACTAGCGGGAGTATTTCTGGTGAGCAGTTCTTC. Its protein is CASSLRTSGSISGEQFF.

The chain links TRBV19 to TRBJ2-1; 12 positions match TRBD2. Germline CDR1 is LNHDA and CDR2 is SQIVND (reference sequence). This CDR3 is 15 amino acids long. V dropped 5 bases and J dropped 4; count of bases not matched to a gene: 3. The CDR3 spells CASSALAGGYNEQFF. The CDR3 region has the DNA TGTGCCAGTAGTGCTCTAGCGGGAGGGTACAATGAGCAGTTCTTC.

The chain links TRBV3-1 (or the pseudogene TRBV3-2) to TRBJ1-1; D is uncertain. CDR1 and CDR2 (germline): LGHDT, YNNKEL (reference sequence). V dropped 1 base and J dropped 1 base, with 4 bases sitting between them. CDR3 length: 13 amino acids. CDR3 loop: CASSQGGNTEAFF. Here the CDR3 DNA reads TGTGCCAGCAGCCAAGGGGGGAACACTGAAGCTTTCTTT.

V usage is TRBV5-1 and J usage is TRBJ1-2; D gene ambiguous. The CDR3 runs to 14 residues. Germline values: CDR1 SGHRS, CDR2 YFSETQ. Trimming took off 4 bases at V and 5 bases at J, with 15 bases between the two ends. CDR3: CASSPADPNYGYTF. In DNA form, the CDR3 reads TGCGCCAGCAGCCCCGCCGACCCGAATTATGGCTACACCTTC. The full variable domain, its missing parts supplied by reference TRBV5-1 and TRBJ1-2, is KAGVTQTPRYLIKTRGQQVTLSCSPISGHRSVSWYQQTPGQGLQFLFEYFSETQRNKGNFPGRFSGRQFSNSRSEMNVSTLELGDSALYLCASSPADPNYGYTFGSGTRLTVV.

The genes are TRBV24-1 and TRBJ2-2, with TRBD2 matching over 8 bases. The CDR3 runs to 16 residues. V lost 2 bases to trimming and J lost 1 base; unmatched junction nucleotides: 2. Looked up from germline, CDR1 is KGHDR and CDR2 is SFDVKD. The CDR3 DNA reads TGTGCCACCAGTGATTCGGGACTAGTGAACACCGGGGAGCTGTTTTTT. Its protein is CATSDSGLVNTGELFF.

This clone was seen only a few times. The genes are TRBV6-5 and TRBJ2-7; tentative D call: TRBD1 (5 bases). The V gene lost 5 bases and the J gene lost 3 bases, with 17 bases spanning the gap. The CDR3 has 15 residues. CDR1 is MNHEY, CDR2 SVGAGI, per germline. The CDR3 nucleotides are TGTGCCAGCAGTCGACAGTCGTCCATGGGCTACGAGCAGTACTTC. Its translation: CASSRQSSMGYEQYF.

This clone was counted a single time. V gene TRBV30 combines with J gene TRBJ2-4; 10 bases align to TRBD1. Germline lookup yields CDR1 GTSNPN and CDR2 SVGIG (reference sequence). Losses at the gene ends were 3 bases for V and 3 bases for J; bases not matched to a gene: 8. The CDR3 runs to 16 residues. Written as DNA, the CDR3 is TGTGCCTGGAGCCACGGACAGGGGGTAGGCAAAAACATTCAGTACTTC. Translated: CAWSHGQGVGKNIQYF.

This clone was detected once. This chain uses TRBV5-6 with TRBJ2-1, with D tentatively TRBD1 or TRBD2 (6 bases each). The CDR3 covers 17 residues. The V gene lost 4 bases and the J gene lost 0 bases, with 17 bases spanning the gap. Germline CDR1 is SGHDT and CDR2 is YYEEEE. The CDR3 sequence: CASSGGRLESSYNEQFF. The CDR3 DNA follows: TGTGCCAGCAGCGGGGGGCGACTCGAAAGCTCCTACAATGAGCAGTTCTTC.

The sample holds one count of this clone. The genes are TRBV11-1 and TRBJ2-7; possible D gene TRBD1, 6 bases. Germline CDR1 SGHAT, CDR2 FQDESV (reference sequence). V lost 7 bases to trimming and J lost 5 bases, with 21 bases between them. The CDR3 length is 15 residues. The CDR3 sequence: CASTNVRTALDEQYF. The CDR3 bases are TGTGCCAGCACCAATGTTCGGACAGCCTTAGACGAGCAGTACTTC.

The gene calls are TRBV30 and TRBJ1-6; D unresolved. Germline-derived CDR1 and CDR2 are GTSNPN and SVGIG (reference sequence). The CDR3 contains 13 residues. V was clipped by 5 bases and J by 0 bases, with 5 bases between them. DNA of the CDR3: TGTGCCTGGGAAAGCTCCTATAATTCACCCCTCCACTTT. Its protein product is CAWESSYNSPLHF.

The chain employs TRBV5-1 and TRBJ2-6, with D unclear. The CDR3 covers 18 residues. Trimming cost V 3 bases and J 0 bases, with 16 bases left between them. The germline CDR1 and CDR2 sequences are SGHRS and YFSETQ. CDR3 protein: CASSSNTFLSSGANVLTF. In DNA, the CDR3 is TGCGCCAGCAGCTCTAACACATTTTTAAGCTCTGGGGCCAACGTCCTGACTTTC. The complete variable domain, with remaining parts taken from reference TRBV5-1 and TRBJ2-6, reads KAGVTQTPRYLIKTRGQQVTLSCSPISGHRSVSWYQQTPGQGLQFLFEYFSETQRNKGNFPGRFSGRQFSNSRSEMNVSTLELGDSALYLCASSSNTFLSSGANVLTFGAGSRLTVL.

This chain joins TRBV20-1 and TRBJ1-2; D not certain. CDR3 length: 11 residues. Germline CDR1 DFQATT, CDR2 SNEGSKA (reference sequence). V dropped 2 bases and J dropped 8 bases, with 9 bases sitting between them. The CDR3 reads CSARYSRGYTF. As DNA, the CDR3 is TGCAGTGCTAGATATAGTAGAGGCTACACCTTC.

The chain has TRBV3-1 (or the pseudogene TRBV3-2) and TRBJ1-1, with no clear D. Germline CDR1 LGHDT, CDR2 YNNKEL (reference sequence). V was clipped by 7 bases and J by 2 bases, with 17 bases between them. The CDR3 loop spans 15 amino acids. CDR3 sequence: CASTLEPGGNTEAFF. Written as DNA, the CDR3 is TGTGCCAGCACGCTGGAACCAGGCGGTAACACTGAAGCTTTCTTT.